Each of the 29 T cell receptor beta chains below was sequenced from the same sample in a study of blood T cell repertoires in COVID-19. Produced via immunoSEQ multiplex PCR; TCRdb's table is partial and in-frame only. The sample carries around 110,000 clones, about four fifths recorded once. Sequenced input: peripheral blood. Source of these receptors: a human donor in a cohort sampled during active COVID-19.

The rearrangement links TRBV29-1 to TRBJ1-2, with TRBD1 identical over 7 bases. With V trimmed by 5 bases and J by 8 bases, 5 bases remained unmatched. The CDR3 is 11 residues long. Germline values: CDR1 SQVTM, CDR2 ANQGSEA. CDR3 coding DNA: TGCAGCGTTTTCGGACAGGACGGCTACACCTTC. Protein product: CSVFGQDGYTF.

The V gene is TRBV12-3 or TRBV12-4, the J gene TRBJ2-7, with D possibly matching TRBD2 (6 bases). The CDR3 runs to 13 residues. The V and J ends lost 1 base and 7 bases respectively, with 11 bases between them. Written as DNA, the CDR3 is TGTGCCAGCAGTTTAGGGCTCGCGGGGGAGCAGTACTTC. Protein sequence: CASSLGLAGEQYF.

The chain recombines TRBV7-9 with TRBJ2-3; D is unresolved. Looked up from germline, CDR1 is SEHNR and CDR2 is FQNEAQ (reference sequence). The V and J ends lost 4 bases and 4 bases respectively, with 12 bases between them. The CDR3 runs 14 residues. The CDR3 reads CASSSTREADTQYF. CDR3 sequence (DNA): TGTGCCAGCAGCTCTACTCGTGAAGCAGATACGCAGTATTTT.

A single count supports this clone. The V call is TRBV27, the J call TRBJ1-2; 10 bases map to TRBD1. Unmatched junction bases numbered 8, after V lost 6 bases and J lost 7 bases. Germline assignment: CDR1 MNHEY and CDR2 SMNVEV (reference sequence). There are 14 residues in the CDR3. This CDR3 reads CASSWTGGEGGYTF. The CDR3 coding sequence is TGTGCCAGCAGCTGGACAGGGGGAGAGGGTGGCTACACCTTC.

The chain carries TRBV7-2 and TRBJ1-2; D remains unclear. The CDR3 extends over 14 amino acids. Trimming removed 2 bases from V and 0 bases from J, with 7 bases in between. Germline lookup yields CDR1 SGHTA and CDR2 FQGNSA. CDR3 sequence reads: CASSLSDTNYGYTF. In nucleotides, the CDR3 is TGTGCCAGCAGCTTATCAGACACTAACTATGGCTACACCTTC.

V usage is TRBV7-2 and J usage is TRBJ2-3; tentative D call: TRBD2 (7 bases). The CDR3 spans 16 residues. Germline values: CDR1 SGHTA, CDR2 FQGNSA. The germline V and J ends were trimmed by 3 bases and 5 bases, with 18 bases remaining between them. For the CDR3, the DNA is TGTGCCAGCAGCTTGCGGGCGGGGGCCGCGGGAGATACGCAGTATTTT. This encodes CASSLRAGAAGDTQYF. Together with reference TRBV7-2 and TRBJ2-3, the CDR3 gives the full variable domain: GAGVSQSPSNKVTEKGKDVELRCDPISGHTALYWYRQSLGQGLEFLIYFQGNSAPDKSGLPSDRFSAERTGGSVSTLTIQRTQQEDSAVYLCASSLRAGAAGDTQYFGPGTRLTVL.

This sequence joins TRBV4-3 and TRBJ1-1; TRBD1 matches 7 bases. Germline V CDR1 and CDR2: LGHNA, YSLEER. The CDR3 is made up of 17 amino acids. Trimming removed 0 bases from V and 1 base from J; junction bases left unmatched: 8. CDR3 in DNA: TGCGCCAGCAGCCAAGATGGGTCAGGGGGGACGAACACTGAAGCTTTCTTT. Residues: CASSQDGSGGTNTEAFF.

The chain couples TRBV28 to TRBJ2-5, with D uncertain. This CDR3 spans 14 amino acids. Germline V gene data show CDR1 as MDHEN and CDR2 as SYDVKM. V lost 8 bases and J 0 bases, leaving 13 bases between the germline ends. CDR3 sequence reads: CASQNSQYQETQYF. CDR3 sequence (DNA): TGTGCCAGCCAGAACAGCCAATACCAAGAGACCCAGTACTTC.

The chain employs TRBV14 and TRBJ1-1, with 8 bases matching TRBD1. Germline V gene sequence: CDR1 SGHDN, CDR2 FVKESK. J was trimmed by 5 bases and V by 4 bases; bases with no gene match: 6. CDR3 length: 14 amino acids. The CDR3, as DNA: TGTGCCAGCAGCCCGGACAGGGTGGGTACTGAAGCTTTCTTT. Translated: CASSPDRVGTEAFF.

J is TRBJ2-3 and V is TRBV2, with D possibly being TRBD2 (6 bases). CDR3 length: 14 amino acids. Trimming stripped 4 bases from V and 5 bases from J, with 13 bases between. In germline, CDR1 is SNHLY, CDR2 FYNNEI. The CDR3 spells CASSGNGGVDTQYF. CDR3 sequence (DNA): TGTGCCAGCAGTGGAAACGGCGGGGTAGATACGCAGTATTTT.

Worth noting for this clone: Other DNA sequences from this sample encode an identical CDR3 as well. The chain uses TRBV10-3 and TRBJ2-7; 10 bases align to TRBD1. CDR3 length: 14 residues. V trimming: 6 bases; J trimming: 4 bases; junction bases outside the gene matches: 6. CDR1 is ENHRY and CDR2 is SYGVKD in the germline V gene. Here the CDR3 reads CAISRDRGSYEQYF. For the CDR3, the DNA is TGTGCCATCAGCCGGGACAGGGGTTCTTACGAGCAGTACTTC.

The chain uses TRBV7-3 and TRBJ2-2; D perhaps matches TRBD2 (6 bases). Trimming shortened V by 1 base and J by 5 bases, and 8 bases separated the two germline ends. Looked up from germline, CDR1 is SGHTA and CDR2 is FQGTGA. This CDR3 has 14 residues. The CDR3 sequence is CASSLSGITGELFF. The CDR3 nucleotides are TGTGCCAGCAGCTTAAGCGGGATTACCGGGGAGCTGTTTTTT.

This chain joins TRBV2 and TRBJ1-5; D is unclear. The CDR3 runs to 13 residues. V was pared by 8 bases and J by 0 bases, with 8 bases between. Germline assignment: CDR1 SNHLY and CDR2 FYNNEI. Here the CDR3 DNA reads TGTGCCAGCGGAGGCGATAGCAATCAGCCCCAGCATTTT. Translation: CASGGDSNQPQHF.

The V call is TRBV28, the J call TRBJ1-6; TRBD1 matches at 9 bases. Losses at the gene ends were 7 bases for V and 10 bases for J; bases not matched to a gene: 8. CDR1 MDHEN and CDR2 SYDVKM come from the germline V gene. This CDR3 has 14 residues. The CDR3 region has the DNA TGTGCCAGCACCCCGACAGGGGGAGGCTCACCCCTCCACTTT. Protein: CASTPTGGGSPLHF. The full variable domain, in which reference TRBV28 and TRBJ1-6 provide the parts outside the CDR3, is DVKVTQSSRYLVKRTGEKVFLECVQDMDHENMFWYRQDPGLGLRLIYFSYDVKMKEKGDIPEGYSVSREKKERFSLILESASTNQTSMYLCASTPTGGGSPLHFGNGTRLTVT.

The chain is built from TRBV7-2 and TRBJ2-1, with 9 nucleotides matching TRBD2. Germline CDR1 is SGHTA and CDR2 is FQGNSA. The CDR3 consists of 16 residues. J gave up 4 bases and V 0 bases, and 4 bases lay outside the gene matches. The CDR3 reads CASSLAAGGSYNEQFF. DNA for the CDR3: TGTGCCAGCAGCTTAGCGGCGGGAGGGAGTTACAATGAGCAGTTCTTC.

In its sample, this clone was seen a few times. The chain links TRBV2 to TRBJ1-1; 8 bases are shared with TRBD1. The trim removed 6 bases at V and 2 bases at J, leaving 11 bases unmatched. The germline V gene encodes CDR1 SNHLY and CDR2 FYNNEI. CDR3 length: 16 amino acids. This CDR3 is CASRAQGVWLNTEAFF. The CDR3 DNA sequence: TGTGCCAGCAGGGCACAGGGGGTCTGGCTAAACACTGAAGCTTTCTTT.

The CDR3 DNA is TGTGCCAGCACCCTGACGGGACAGGGAAATGAAAAACTGTTTTTT. Protein product: CASTLTGQGNEKLFF. The chain uses TRBV19 and TRBJ1-4, with 9 bases matching TRBD1. The CDR3 contains 15 residues. In germline, CDR1 is LNHDA, CDR2 SQIVND (reference sequence). With V trimmed by 9 bases and J by 5 bases, 10 bases remained unmatched.

The chain couples TRBV4-3 to TRBJ2-1; D perhaps matches TRBD2 (5 bases). This CDR3 comprises 15 residues. V lost 1 base to trimming and J lost 2 bases, with 9 bases between them. The germline V gene encodes CDR1 LGHNA and CDR2 YSLEER. In DNA, the CDR3 is TGCGCCAGCAGCCAAGCTGTCGGGGCCTACAATGAGCAGTTCTTC. This codes for CASSQAVGAYNEQFF.

The V call is TRBV30, the J call TRBJ2-5; the match to TRBD1 covers 8 bases. CDR1 and CDR2 (germline): GTSNPN, SVGIG (reference sequence). CDR3 size: 13 residues. The J segment lost 5 bases and the V segment lost 5 bases, leaving 7 bases of the junction unmatched. The DNA for the CDR3 is TGTGCCTGGCGATCAGGGGGCACGGAGACCCAGTACTTC. It is translated as CAWRSGGTETQYF. Full variable domain (missing parts from reference TRBV30 and TRBJ2-5): SQTIHQWPATLVQPVGSPLSLECTVEGTSNPNLYWYRQAAGRGLQLLFYSVGIGQISSEVPQNLSASRPQDRQFILSSKKLLLSDSGFYLCAWRSGGTETQYFGPGTRLLVL.

The table lists this clone with a few counts. V usage is TRBV4-3 and J usage is TRBJ2-1; TRBD2 matches at 11 bases. The V segment lost 1 base and the J segment 10 bases; nucleotides outside the gene matches: 12. The CDR3 is 17 residues long. Germline V gene lookup returns CDR1 LGHNA and CDR2 YSLEER. CDR3 loop: CASSQGGRTSGLGEQFF. Here the CDR3 DNA reads TGCGCCAGCAGCCAAGGAGGTAGGACTAGCGGGTTAGGGGAGCAGTTCTTC.

The rearrangement uses TRBV5-4 and TRBJ1-4, with 7 bases that match TRBD1. Per the germline V gene, CDR1 is SGHNT and CDR2 is YYREEE (reference sequence). The CDR3 is made up of 15 amino acids. J was trimmed by 8 bases and V by 4 bases; bases with no gene match: 11. The DNA for the CDR3 is TGTGCCAGCAGCAAGGGACAGACCCTAGGCGAAAAACTGTTTTTT. Its protein product is CASSKGQTLGEKLFF.

In DNA form, the CDR3 reads TGTGCCAGCTCACCACAGGGGGTTGGAGATACGCAGTATTTT. Translation gives CASSPQGVGDTQYF. The chain combines TRBV18 with TRBJ2-3, with D perhaps matching TRBD1 (6 bases). Trimming removed 1 base from V and 5 bases from J, with 10 bases in between. CDR3 length: 14 amino acids. Germline-derived CDR1 and CDR2 are KGHSH and LQKENI.

This clone has a single count. This sequence joins TRBV9 and TRBJ2-2, with D possibly matching TRBD2 (5 bases). With 2 bases removed from V and 0 bases from J, the gap between germline ends came to 11 bases. The CDR3 has 16 residues. Germline-derived CDR1 and CDR2 are SGDLS and YYNGEE. The CDR3 region is CASSVGGYANTGELFF. The CDR3 DNA reads TGTGCCAGCAGCGTTGGCGGGTACGCGAACACCGGGGAGCTGTTTTTT.

This chain uses TRBV18 with TRBJ2-1; 8 bases agree with TRBD2. V lost 3 bases to trimming and J lost 6 bases; unmatched junction nucleotides: 7. The CDR3 totals 15 residues. Germline-derived CDR1 and CDR2 are KGHSH and LQKENI. The CDR3 DNA reads TGTGCCAGCTCACCCGGGACTAGGAGTGCCAATGAGCAGTTCTTC. Translating gives CASSPGTRSANEQFF.

The chain recombines TRBV19 with TRBJ2-5; tentative D call: TRBD2 (6 bases). The CDR3 totals 16 residues. Per the germline V gene, CDR1 is LNHDA and CDR2 is SQIVND (reference sequence). V was cut by 5 bases and J by 2 bases, with 18 bases left in between. This chain's CDR3 is CASSPYKGRGQETQYF. CDR3 bases: TGTGCCAGTAGTCCCTATAAGGGACGGGGGCAAGAGACCCAGTACTTC.

V and J are TRBV6-6 and TRBJ1-1, with unresolved D. Germline values: CDR1 MNHNY, CDR2 SVGAGI (reference sequence). This CDR3 contains 13 residues. V was shortened by 2 bases and J by 7 bases, with 11 bases between the two germline ends. CDR3 sequence reads: CASSYVQEGEAFF. CDR3 coding DNA: TGTGCCAGCAGTTACGTGCAGGAAGGTGAAGCTTTCTTT.

This clone was recorded a few times. The chain couples TRBV6-5 to TRBJ1-2, with a tentative D call TRBD1 (5 bases). CDR3 size: 14 residues. Trimming stripped 6 bases from V and 8 bases from J, with 19 bases between. The germline V gene encodes CDR1 MNHEY and CDR2 SVGAGI. In DNA form, the CDR3 reads TGTGCCAGCAGACCGCCAGGGTTAGGTCGCGGCTACACCTTC. Protein: CASRPPGLGRGYTF.

This clone was detected a few times. V gene TRBV18 combines with J gene TRBJ2-2, with a tentative D call TRBD1 (6 bases). The CDR3 length is 14 residues. Trimming cost V 2 bases and J 6 bases, with 10 bases left between them. The V gene's germline CDR1 is KGHSH and CDR2 LQKENI. The CDR3 loop reads CASSPTGTAGELFF. The CDR3 region has the DNA TGTGCCAGCTCACCAACAGGGACGGCCGGGGAGCTGTTTTTT. The whole variable domain, remainder taken from reference TRBV18 and TRBJ2-2, is NAGVMQNPRHLVRRRGQEARLRCSPMKGHSHVYWYRQLPEEGLKFMVYLQKENIIDESGMPKERFSAEFPKEGPSILRIQQVVRGDSAAYFCASSPTGTAGELFFGEGSRLTVL.

The rearrangement links TRBV7-2 to TRBJ1-2; TRBD1 agrees at 11 bases. The CDR3 covers 15 residues. Germline V CDR1 and CDR2: SGHTA, FQGNSA. J gave up 4 bases and V 5 bases, and 6 bases lay outside the gene matches. This CDR3 reads CASSPGTGGFYGYTF. The CDR3, as DNA: TGTGCCAGCAGCCCGGGGACAGGGGGTTTCTATGGCTACACCTTC.